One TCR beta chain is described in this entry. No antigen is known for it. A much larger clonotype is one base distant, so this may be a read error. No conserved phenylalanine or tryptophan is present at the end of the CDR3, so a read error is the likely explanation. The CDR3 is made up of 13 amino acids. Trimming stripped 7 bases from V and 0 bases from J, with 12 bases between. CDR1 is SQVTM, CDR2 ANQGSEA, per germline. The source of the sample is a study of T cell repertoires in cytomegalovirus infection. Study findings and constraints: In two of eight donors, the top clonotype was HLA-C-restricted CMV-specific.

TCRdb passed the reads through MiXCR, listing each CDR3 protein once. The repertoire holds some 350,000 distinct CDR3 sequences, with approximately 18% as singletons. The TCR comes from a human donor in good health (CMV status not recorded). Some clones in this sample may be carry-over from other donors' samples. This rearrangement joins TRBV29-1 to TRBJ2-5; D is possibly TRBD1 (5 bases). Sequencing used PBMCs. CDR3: CSGSKGNQETQYC. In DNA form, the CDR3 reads TGCAGCGGATCAAAGGGGAACCAAGAGACCCAGTACTGC.